What follows are 10 T cell receptor beta chains derived from one specimen sequenced in a study of cytomegalovirus exposure and HLA in healthy donors. The PCR contained 60 Vbeta and 13 Jbeta primers. The assay was immunoSEQ multiplex PCR, and TCRdb's table has in-frame clones only and misses some. The profile shows about 43,000 clones, approximately 57% of them singletons. Sequencing was done on a sample of PBMCs. Receptors were obtained from a man aged 55 to 70 in good health and CMV-seropositive.

This clone appeared a few times. V is TRBV2 and J is TRBJ2-1, with TRBD2 matching 11 bases. V lost 6 bases, J lost 4 bases, and 5 bases stayed unmatched. The CDR3 has 15 residues. Per the germline V gene, CDR1 is SNHLY and CDR2 is FYNNEI. The CDR3 region has the DNA TGTGCCAGCAGGCTGACTAGCGGGATTTACAATGAGCAGTTCTTC. It yields the protein CASRLTSGIYNEQFF. The entire variable domain, with the rest obtained from reference TRBV2 and TRBJ2-1, is as follows: EPEVTQTPSHQVTQMGQEVILRCVPISNHLYFYWYRQILGQKVEFLVSFYNNEISEKSEIFDDQFSVERPDGSNFTLKIRSTKLEDSAMYFCASRLTSGIYNEQFFGPGTRLTVL.

A few counts support this clone. V gene TRBV7-8 combines with J gene TRBJ2-5; 8 nucleotides line up with TRBD2. The better agreement between TRBJ2-7 and the DNA end casts doubt on the J call. The CDR3 extends over 16 amino acids. In germline, CDR1 is SGHVS, CDR2 FQNEAQ. The CDR3 here is CASSWSGGATSYEQYF. CDR3 DNA sequence: TGTGCCAGCAGCTGGAGCGGGGGAGCAACTTCCTACGAGCAGTACTTC.

This clone was recorded a few times. The V call is TRBV28, the J call TRBJ1-5; possible D gene TRBD1, 5 bases. This CDR3 region has 16 residues. CDR1 and CDR2 (germline): MDHEN, SYDVKM. V shed 3 bases and J shed 2 bases, with 14 bases lying between them. Here the CDR3 DNA reads TGTGCCAGCAGTTTTCGGGACTTCACGGGCAATCAGCCCCAGCATTTT. Protein product: CASSFRDFTGNQPQHF.

The chain employs TRBV5-1 and TRBJ2-1, with 9 bases identical to TRBD1. This CDR3 is built from 14 residues. Looked up from germline, CDR1 is SGHRS and CDR2 is YFSETQ. The ends lost 0 bases at V and 9 bases at J; junction bases unmatched: 4. CDR3 DNA: TGCGCCAGCAGCTTGGTACAGGGGGCTAGTGAGCAGTTCTTC. It encodes CASSLVQGASEQFF.

The V call is TRBV7-9, the J call TRBJ2-5, with D perhaps matching TRBD1 (6 bases). The end of the DNA aligns better with TRBJ2-7, so the J call may be wrong. CDR3 size: 15 residues. The germline gives CDR1 SEHNR, CDR2 FQNEAQ (reference sequence). The DNA of the CDR3 is TGTGCCAGCAGCGACCGGACAGAGCGAGCCTACGAGCAGTACTTC. Its protein is CASSDRTERAYEQYF.

The chain has TRBV19 and TRBJ2-5; 8 bases match TRBD2. V shed 5 bases, J shed 2 bases, and the junction held 7 bases outside the gene matches. This CDR3 has 15 amino acids. Germline V gene lookup returns CDR1 LNHDA and CDR2 SQIVND (reference sequence). The CDR3 is CASSLGASGQETQYF. The DNA of the CDR3 is TGTGCCAGTAGTCTCGGTGCTAGCGGGCAAGAGACCCAGTACTTC.

This clone was picked up a small number of times. The CDR3 region is CASSGRTSGTRKDNEQFF. The CDR3 nucleotides read TGTGCCAGCAGTGGCCGGACTAGCGGAACTCGAAAGGACAATGAGCAGTTCTTC. V gene TRBV6-1 combines with J gene TRBJ2-1; 10 bases are a match to TRBD2. Germline V gene sequence: CDR1 MNHNS, CDR2 SASEGT. CDR3 length equals 18 residues. The V gene end was trimmed by 4 bases and the J gene end by 5 bases; junction bases not matched to a gene: 14.

The chain combines TRBV15 with TRBJ2-5; 16 nucleotides agree with TRBD2. Germline V gene sequence: CDR1 LNHNV, CDR2 YYDKDF (reference sequence). Losses at the gene ends were 5 bases for V and 4 bases for J; bases not matched to a gene: 10. This CDR3 comprises 18 residues. In nucleotides, the CDR3 is TGTGCCACCAGCGACTTCCTCGGGACTAGCGGGAGGGCAGAGACCCAGTACTTC. Encoded protein: CATSDFLGTSGRAETQYF.

A few counts support this clone. The chain links TRBV5-1 to TRBJ1-6; tentative D call: TRBD1 (5 bases). Between the trimmed V and J ends, which lost 4 bases and 1 base, there was a span of 9 bases. The CDR3 is 15 amino acids. Germline loops: CDR1 SGHRS, CDR2 YFSETQ. The CDR3 sequence: CASSKGRSYNSPLHF. CDR3 nucleotide sequence: TGCGCCAGCAGCAAGGGGAGGTCCTATAATTCACCCCTCCACTTT. Supplemented by reference TRBV5-1 and TRBJ1-6, the full variable domain reads KAGVTQTPRYLIKTRGQQVTLSCSPISGHRSVSWYQQTPGQGLQFLFEYFSETQRNKGNFPGRFSGRQFSNSRSEMNVSTLELGDSALYLCASSKGRSYNSPLHFGNGTRLTVT.

This chain joins TRBV5-6 and TRBJ2-7; possible D gene TRBD1, 7 bases. V lost 4 bases, J lost 6 bases, and 17 bases lay in between. Germline loops: CDR1 SGHDT, CDR2 YYEEEE. The CDR3 has 14 amino acids. In DNA form, the CDR3 reads TGTGCCAGCAGCGAAGGGGGCCTAGCGAGCGAGCAGTACTTC. Its protein product is CASSEGGLASEQYF.